The entry that follows covers one TCR beta chain sequence. In this sample, this clonotype turned up many times. It lacks a known antigen. Base qualities are not provided; no much larger clone lies one nucleotide away. Libraries were prepared through RACE. These reads were obtained on a NextSeq 500. During library preparation, unique molecular identifiers were attached to individual cDNA molecules so that TCRs could be counted in a quantitative, reproducible way. For every blood RNA sample, sequencing covered both the TCR alpha and TCR beta chains. Per the authors' processing: The median number of TCRs per sample was 85,000 to 100,000, ranging from about 23,224 to 700,000. The Decombinator software suite was used to annotate the V, J and CDR3 of the TCR reads. For PS versus PT1 abundance plots, all samples were subsampled to the same number of TCRs (28,000). Expanded TCRs were defined as absent before sensitization and observed at least eight times at the 2-week time point. The raw public data were reprocessed by TCRdb itself: fastp quality trimming at Q25, MiXCR clonotype calling, in-frame beta chains only. For every CDR3 protein sequence, its rows merge into one entry that carries the most common genes and DNA. The V and J calls and clone size come from TCRdb's table, not from the authors' own analysis. This sample comprises some 99,000 distinct CDR3 sequences, more than 7% of them detected only once. Approximately 3% of the sample lies in the top ten.

This entry belongs to a study of human T cells and chemical hapten exposure (dated by TCRdb to the early 2020s). A note on the overall study: For sensitization, 2% DPC in acetone was applied to a roughly 2 cm by roughly 2 cm area of upper inner arm skin. Throughout the study period of around 25 weeks, patients also received therapeutic DPC doses to the scalp every week. Patch tests used Finn chambers with 0.01% DPC on the upper back, scored after 6 days by International Contact Dermatitis Research Group standards. Alopecia areata with under or over 50% scalp involvement, alopecia totalis and alopecia universalis were represented in the patient cohort, which was mostly female. Libraries were pooled for sequencing, and variation in per-sample TCR yields was attributed mainly to small differences in library volumes within the pool. Peripheral blood TCR repertoire changes were tracked in vivo in alopecia patients during primary and secondary sensitization to the hapten diphenylcyclopropenone (DPC). Patient blood was sampled pre-sensitization (week 0) and at 2, 6 and about 24 weeks after DPC sensitization. For TCR sequencing, blood came from 25 to 35 alopecia patients at anywhere from one to four time points (pre-sensitization, 2, 6 and 24 weeks).

The germline V end is reduced by 7 bases and the J end by 5 bases; junction bases left unmatched: 4. Taken from the germline V gene (reference sequence), the CDR1 and CDR2 loops are LNHDA and SQIVND. Counted from cysteine to phenylalanine, this CDR3 has 15 amino acids. The retained sequence is limited to the CDR3, 45 bases, with the frame set at the first base. What the time point label conveys for this sample: patch test 2, 6 weeks after DPC sensitization. The sample's treatment or condition label, decoded: therapeutic diphenylcyclopropenone sensitization with weekly scalp DPC. Blood at each patch-test visit was drawn before the patch test was applied. To be eligible, patients had to be aged 18 to 70, diagnosed with alopecia and judged suitable for DPC therapy, while pregnant patients were excluded. Total RNA was isolated from unfractionated whole blood collected in Tempus Blood RNA tubes. Broader findings and caveats from the paper: No change with DPC sensitization was found in the number of TCRs above 1 in 1000 frequency, and no evidence of global repertoire structure alterations was found. Because all patients had alopecia, a presumed autoimmune disease, the immune response of the patients might differ from that of healthy individuals. A positive correlation was found between the number of PT1 expanded TCRs and patch test score, with significance reached at thresholds 8, 16 and 32 but not 4. Compared with pre-sensitization or healthy control sets, expanded TCRs formed significantly more large CDR3 similarity clusters, which is consistent with antigen-driven responses. Repeated subsampling changed both the strength of the expansion versus patch-test correlation and the threshold at which that correlation became significant.

This sequence originates from a middle-aged woman with alopecia areata. Some clones in this sample may be carry-over from other donors' samples. The rearranged chain carries TRBV19 and TRBJ2-1; 14 junctional bases match TRBD2. Here the sequenced sample was whole blood, taken in connection with sensitization to the hapten diphenylcyclopropenone (DPC). This receptor has the CDR3 CASTGLAGGNNEQFF. The sequenced DNA: TGTGCCAGTACCGGACTAGCGGGGGGAAACAATGAGCAGTTCTTC. Reference TRBV19 and TRBJ2-1 genes cover what lies past the CDR3, so the full variable domain is DGGITQSPKYLFRKEGQNVTLSCEQNLNHDAMYWYRQDPGQGLRLIYYSQIVNDFQKGDIAEGYSVSREKKESFPLTVTSAQKNPTAFYLCASTGLAGGNNEQFFGPGTRLTVL.